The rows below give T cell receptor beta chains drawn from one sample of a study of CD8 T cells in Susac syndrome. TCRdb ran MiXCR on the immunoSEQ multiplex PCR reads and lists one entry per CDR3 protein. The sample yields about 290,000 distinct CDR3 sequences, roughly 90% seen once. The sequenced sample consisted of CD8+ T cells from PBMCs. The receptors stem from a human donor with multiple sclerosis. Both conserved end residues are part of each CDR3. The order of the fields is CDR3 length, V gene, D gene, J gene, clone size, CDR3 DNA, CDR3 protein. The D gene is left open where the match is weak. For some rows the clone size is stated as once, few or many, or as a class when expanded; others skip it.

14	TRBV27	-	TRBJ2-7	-	TGTGCCAGCAGTTTATTAGACGGTCCCTACGAGCAGTACTTC	CASSLLDGPYEQYF
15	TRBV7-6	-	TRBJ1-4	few	TGTGCCAGCAGATTAAGACGGTCAACTAATGAAAAACTGTTTTTT	CASRLRRSTNEKLFF
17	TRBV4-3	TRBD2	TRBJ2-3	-	TGCGCCAGCAGCCAAGAGATTACCGGGAGGGCGGAAGATACGCAGTATTTT	CASSQEITGRAEDTQYF
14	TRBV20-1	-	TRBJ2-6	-	TGCAGTGTCCATCGGGACTCTGGGGCCAACGTCCTGACTTTC	CSVHRDSGANVLTF
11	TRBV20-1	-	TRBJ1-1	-	TGCGCCAATCTCTGGGGCACTGAAGCTTTCTTT	CANLWGTEAFF
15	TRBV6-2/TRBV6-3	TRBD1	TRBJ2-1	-	TGTGCCAGCAGCCACGGGACAGGGGACTACAATGAGCAGTTCTTC	CASSHGTGDYNEQFF
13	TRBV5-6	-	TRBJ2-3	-	TGTGCCAGCAGCTTTGAGCACACAGATACGCAGTATTTT	CASSFEHTDTQYF
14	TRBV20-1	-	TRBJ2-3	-	TGCAGTGCTAGGCAGAGAAGTAGCACAGATACGCAGTATTTT	CSARQRSSTDTQYF
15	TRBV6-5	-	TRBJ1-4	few	TGTGCCAGCAGTTACTCCTGGGAGGGAAGTGAAAAACTGTTTTTT	CASSYSWEGSEKLFF
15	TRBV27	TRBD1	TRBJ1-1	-	TGTGCCAGCAGTACACGGGACAGGGAGGTTTCTGAAGCTTTCTTT	CASSTRDREVSEAFF
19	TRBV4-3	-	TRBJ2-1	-	TGCGCCAGCAGCCAAGGTACGGGACATCACTCCACGTGGGGCAATGAGCAGTTCTTC	CASSQGTGHHSTWGNEQFF
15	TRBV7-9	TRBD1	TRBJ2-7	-	TGTGCCAGCAGCCCCGGTGTAGGGGGCCGAGACGAGCAGTACTTC	CASSPGVGGRDEQYF
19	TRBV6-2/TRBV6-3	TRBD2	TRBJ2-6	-	TGTGCCAGCAGTTACTCTTTCCTAGCGGGTATCTCTGGGGCCAACGTCCTGACTTTC	CASSYSFLAGISGANVLTF
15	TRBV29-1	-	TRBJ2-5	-	TGCAGCGTTGAGGGCCGGGACCCGTACCAAGAGACCCAGTACTTC	CSVEGRDPYQETQYF
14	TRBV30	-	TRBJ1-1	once	TGTGCCTGGAGTCCCCTGGGTCTGAACACTGAAGCTTTCTTT	CAWSPLGLNTEAFF
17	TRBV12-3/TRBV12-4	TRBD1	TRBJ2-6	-	TGTGCCAACAAACCGGGACAGGGTAGGGCTGGGGCCAACGTCCTGACTTTC	CANKPGQGRAGANVLTF
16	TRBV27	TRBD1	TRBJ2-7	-	TGTGCCAGCAGTTTACTCGGGACAGGGGGTTCCTACGAGCAGTACTTC	CASSLLGTGGSYEQYF
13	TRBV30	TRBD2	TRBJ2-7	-	TGTGCCTGGAGTGTACCAGCGGGAGACGAGCAGTACTTC	CAWSVPAGDEQYF
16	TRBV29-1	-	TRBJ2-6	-	TGCAGCGTTCTCCGGACGGTGAGCTCTGGGGCCAACGTCCTGACTTTC	CSVLRTVSSGANVLTF
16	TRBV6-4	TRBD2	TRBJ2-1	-	TGTGCCAGCAGTGGTCTAGCGGGAGATGGGTACAATGAGCAGTTCTTC	CASSGLAGDGYNEQFF
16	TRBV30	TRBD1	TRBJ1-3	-	TGTGCCTGGAGTGAGGGGACAGGGGGCTCTGAAAACACCATATATTTT	CAWSEGTGGSENTIYF
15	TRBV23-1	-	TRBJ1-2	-	TGCGCCAGAACCCAATCAGAGGGGACTAACTATGGCTACACCTTC	CARTQSEGTNYGYTF
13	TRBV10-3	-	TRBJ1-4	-	TGTGCCATCTCGGGTGCAACTAATGAAAAACTGTTTTTT	CAISGATNEKLFF
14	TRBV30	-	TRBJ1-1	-	TGTGCCTGGAGTGTCGAGATAGGTTCCACTGAAGCTTTCTTT	CAWSVEIGSTEAFF
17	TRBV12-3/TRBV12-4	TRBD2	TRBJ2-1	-	TGTGCCAGCAGTTTCGGGTTTAGCGGGGGCCGATACAATGAGCAGTTCTTC	CASSFGFSGGRYNEQFF
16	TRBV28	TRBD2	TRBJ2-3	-	TGTGCCAGCAGTTTTATGGGACTAGCGGGCCAAGATACGCAGTATTTT	CASSFMGLAGQDTQYF
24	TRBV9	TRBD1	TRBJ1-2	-	TGTGCCAGCAGCGTAGACTCCCGGGCCCTCAGCCGGGACAGGGACCATTTAGCTAACTATGGCTACACCTTC	CASSVDSRALSRDRDHLANYGYTF
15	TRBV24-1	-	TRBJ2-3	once	TGTGCCACCAGTGATTTCTACGACAGTCCCGATACGCAGTATTTT	CATSDFYDSPDTQYF
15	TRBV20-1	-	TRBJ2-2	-	TGCAGTGCTAGAGATCTCAGGGTGGACACCGGGGAGCTGTTTTTT	CSARDLRVDTGELFF
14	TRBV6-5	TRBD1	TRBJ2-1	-	TGTGCCAGCAGCTATACTAACAGGGGTAATGAGCAGTTCTTC	CASSYTNRGNEQFF
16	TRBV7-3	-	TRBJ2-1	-	TGTGCCAGCAGCTTATATTCAGGGACAATAGGCAATGAGCAGTTCTTC	CASSLYSGTIGNEQFF
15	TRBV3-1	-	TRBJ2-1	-	TGTGCCAGCAGCCTAGAGGGGAATGGGGGATTTGCGCAGTTCTTC	CASSLEGNGGFAQFF
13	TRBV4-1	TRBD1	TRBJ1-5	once	TGCGCCAGCAGCCGGACAGGGCTGCAGCCCCAGCATTTT	CASSRTGLQPQHF
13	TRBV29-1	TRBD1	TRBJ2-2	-	TGCAGCGGGGGACAGGCGAACACCGGGGAGCTGTTTTTT	CSGGQANTGELFF
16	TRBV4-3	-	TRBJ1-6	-	TGCGCCAGCAGCCAAGTTCCTGATGGGACTAATTCACCCCTCCACTTT	CASSQVPDGTNSPLHF
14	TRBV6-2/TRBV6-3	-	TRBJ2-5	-	TGTGCCAGCAGTTCCTGGGGGGGGCGAGAGACCCAGTACTTC	CASSSWGGRETQYF
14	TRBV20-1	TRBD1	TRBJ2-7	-	TGCAGTGCTAGAGCGCGGACAGGGATGAACGAGCAGTACTTC	CSARARTGMNEQYF
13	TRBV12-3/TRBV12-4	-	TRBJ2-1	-	TGTGCCAGCGCGGAGTCCTCCTACAATGAGCAGTTCTTC	CASAESSYNEQFF
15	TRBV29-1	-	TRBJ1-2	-	TGCAGCGTGACCCCGGCAGACGCTCCTAACTATGGCTACACCTTC	CSVTPADAPNYGYTF
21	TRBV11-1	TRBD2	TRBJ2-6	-	TGTGCCAGCAGCGCCACTAGGGCCGGGACTAGCGGGAGCAGTGGGGCCAACGTCCTGACTTTC	CASSATRAGTSGSSGANVLTF
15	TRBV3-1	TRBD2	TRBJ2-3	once	TGTGCCACCAGCTCGGGGGGGCGAGGCACAGATACGCAGTATTTT	CATSSGGRGTDTQYF
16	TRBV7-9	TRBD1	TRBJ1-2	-	TGTGCCAGCAGCTTAGACAGGGGCGCAGACCTCTATGGCTACACCTTC	CASSLDRGADLYGYTF
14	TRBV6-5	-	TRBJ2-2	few	TGTGCCAGCAGTTACGACAGTGGCACCGGGGAGCTGTTTTTT	CASSYDSGTGELFF